These 2 T cell receptor beta chains were all obtained from the same sample, sequenced in a study of OX40 agonist ivuxolimab in advanced cancers. Some clones are missing from TCRdb's copy, which holds only in-frame ones; the method was immunoSEQ multiplex PCR. The sample shows tens of thousands of clones, approximately 89% of them seen only once. The material sequenced was CD4+ or CD8+ T cells sorted from blood, taken in a trial of the OX40 agonist ivuxolimab. The receptor set was obtained from an adult with an advanced solid tumor such as melanoma, head and neck, liver or kidney cancer.

The V gene is TRBV5-1, the J gene TRBJ2-7; tentatively, D is TRBD1 or TRBD2 (5 bases each). The CDR3 runs 14 residues. V gave up 4 bases and J gave up 3 bases, with 14 bases separating them. The germline V gene encodes CDR1 SGHRS and CDR2 YFSETQ. The CDR3 coding sequence is TGCGCCAGCAGCCTTGATTGGGACCGCTACGAGCAGTACTTC. Translating gives CASSLDWDRYEQYF.

This chain links TRBV5-1 with TRBJ2-2; TRBD1 matches 11 bases. The length of the CDR3 is 15 residues. Germline assignment: CDR1 SGHRS and CDR2 YFSETQ. V shed 2 bases, J shed 7 bases, and the junction held 4 bases outside the gene matches. CDR3 DNA: TGCGCCAGCAGCTTCGGACAGGGGGCGGGCGGGGAGCTGTTTTTT. Translated: CASSFGQGAGGELFF.